Detailed here is one TCR beta chain. One junction end does not reproduce the germline sequence, and a read error may be involved. The data derive from a study of T cells during gluten challenge in celiac disease (dated by TCRdb to 2015 to 2018). Regarding the research as a whole: Paired single-cell TCR sequencing was carried out for about 7 challenge participants in whom a significant rise in HLA-DQ:gluten tetramer-binding T cells was shown. During the challenge, blood was drawn at baseline, day 6 and day 14, while duodenal biopsies were taken at baseline and day 14. On the Illumina MiSeq, single-cell libraries were sequenced paired-end 250 bp and bulk libraries were sequenced paired-end 300 bp.

Blood cells were gated as tetramer-binding CD4+ effector-memory gut-homing T cells: CD3+, CD45RA-, CD62L-, integrin beta7+, with lineage markers excluded. Treated celiac disease patients on a gluten-free diet underwent a 14-day oral dietary gluten challenge to study recall of gluten-specific T cells. Cells were sorted on an Aria II cell sorter as single cells, and also in bulk when tetramer-positive cells were relatively numerous. Before staining, peripheral blood mononuclear cells were isolated using Ficoll density gradient centrifugation and then cryopreserved. Before tetramer-binding CD4+ T cells were sorted, thawed cells were stained with a pool of PE-conjugated HLA-DQ:gluten tetramers presenting immunodominant gluten epitopes. After HLA-DQ:gluten tetramer staining, the blood samples went through tetramer-based enrichment. On the study overall, not on this receptor specifically: Across the 7 patients, about 12-45% of single-cell TCR-alpha/beta clonotypes seen at the latest time point had also been present at baseline, compared with 52-55% in the bulk data. The circulating gluten-specific T cells hit their peak on day 6, and the day-6 repertoire seemed to be made up largely of expanded preexisting memory clonotypes. On day 6, circulating gluten-specific T cells had a lower sample-corrected Shannon diversity, showing that clonal expansion increased.

Library method: single-cell sequencing. The sample was run on an Illumina MiSeq. Three nested PCRs using multiplexed primers that cover all TRA and TRB V genes were used to amplify paired single-cell TCR-alpha and TCR-beta sequences. As for how the authors treated the data: Selected pRESTO steps were used for read preprocessing, and IMGT/HighV-QUEST was used to assign V, D, J genes and CDR3 junctions. Single cells were kept only if valid singletons with at most three chains, each supported by 100 or more reads. A clonotype was defined by identical paired TCR-alpha/beta nucleotide sequences, and sharing across patients of only 0.15% to 0.25% pointed to negligible cross-contamination. In samples containing more than 20 cells, repertoire diversity was estimated using an undersampling-corrected Shannon index. TCRdb reprocessed the public reads (quality trimming at Q25 with fastp, clone calling with MiXCR) and kept in-frame beta chains. Rows with one shared CDR3 protein collapse into an entry with the most common genes and DNA. The V and J calls reflect TCRdb's pipeline rather than the authors' work. The table for this sample lists hundreds of distinct CDR3 sequences; roughly two fifths of them were counted only once. The ten top clones hold about 60% of the sample.

CDR1 SGHVS and CDR2 FQNEAQ are derived from the germline V gene. The CDR3 starts with the cysteine, ends with the phenylalanine, and has 12 residues. Only the CDR3 portion is preserved as DNA: 36 bases, with reading frame beginning at the first base. This TCR came from a female donor with celiac disease. The material sequenced was gluten-specific CD4+ T cells sorted from blood using tetramers, taken at baseline or on day 6, 14 or 28 of gluten challenge (not recorded which). This chain is built from TRBV7-8 and TRBJ2-1; the D gene is possibly TRBD2, with 5 bases matching. The sequenced DNA is TGTGCCAGCAGCTTCGTGGTGGGAGAAACGATCTTC. It specifies CASSFVVGETIF.